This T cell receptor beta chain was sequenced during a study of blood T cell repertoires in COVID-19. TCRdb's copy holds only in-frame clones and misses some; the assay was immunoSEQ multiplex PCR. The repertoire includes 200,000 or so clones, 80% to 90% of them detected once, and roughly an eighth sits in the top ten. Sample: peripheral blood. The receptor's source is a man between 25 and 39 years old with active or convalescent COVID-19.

The CDR3 coding sequence is TGTGCCAGCAGGGGACAGGGATATGACGAGCAGTACTTC. Translated, it gives CASRGQGYDEQYF. The V gene is TRBV3-1 (or the pseudogene TRBV3-2), the J gene TRBJ2-7, with TRBD1 matching 9 bases. This CDR3 has 13 amino acids. The V and J ends lost 6 bases and 5 bases, in that order; junction bases with no gene match: 5. Per germline, CDR1 LGHDT and CDR2 YNNKEL (reference sequence).